Below, 24 T cell receptor beta chains from the same sample are listed, as sequenced in a study of beta chain features in type 1 diabetes. What was sequenced were expressed TCRB transcripts, since all of the isolated RNA had been reverse transcribed. Assay: immunoSEQ multiplex PCR; the TCRdb copy retains only in-frame clones and omits some. The sample contains more than 300,000 clones, about 15% of which appear only once. The sample was naive CD4+ T cells from blood. The receptors derive from a young woman in good health.

This clone has just a few counts. The CDR3 DNA follows: TGCGCCAGCAGTCATAGGGACAAAACAATGGACACTGGGGCCAACGTCCTGACTTTC. Amino acids: CASSHRDKTMDTGANVLTF. J is TRBJ2-6 and V is TRBV23-1; D is perhaps TRBD1 (6 bases). TRBV23-1 is an ORF for which the function is uncertain. V was shortened by 3 bases and J by 2 bases, with 20 bases between the two germline ends. This CDR3 spans 19 amino acids.

The chain recombines TRBV13 with TRBJ2-1, with D tentatively TRBD1 (5 bases). CDR3 length: 14 amino acids. Germline lookup yields CDR1 PRHDT and CDR2 FYEKMQ (reference sequence). V was clipped by 3 bases and J by 8 bases, with 14 bases between them. CDR3 residues: CASSFQALGDEQFF. As DNA, the CDR3 is TGTGCCAGCAGCTTCCAGGCCCTAGGGGATGAGCAGTTCTTC.

The V and J genes are TRBV23-1 and TRBJ1-5, with D perhaps TRBD1 (5 bases). TRBV23-1 falls under the ORF class, with uncertain function. V gave up 3 bases and J gave up 4 bases, with 13 bases separating them. The CDR3 has 15 amino acids. CDR3 sequence: CASSQVAGPNQPQHF. The DNA for the CDR3 is TGCGCCAGCAGTCAGGTGGCAGGGCCTAATCAGCCCCAGCATTTT.

This clone was counted only a few times. This sequence joins TRBV27 and TRBJ2-7, with unresolved D. CDR1 MNHEY and CDR2 SMNVEV come from the germline V gene (reference sequence). The V end was cut by 4 bases, the J end by 0 bases, with 13 bases between. The CDR3 has 15 amino acids. For the CDR3, the DNA is TGTGCCAGCAGTTGGGTGTCCGGGTACTCCTACGAGCAGTACTTC. It yields the protein CASSWVSGYSYEQYF.

The J gene is TRBJ2-3, the V gene TRBV23-1; 13 positions match TRBD2. TRBV23-1 is flagged as an ORF with uncertain function. This CDR3 contains 18 residues. V trimming: 3 bases; J trimming: 7 bases; junction bases outside the gene matches: 13. CDR3 in DNA: TGCGCCAGCAGTCATTGTACTCGACTAGCGGGAGGATTGCATACGCAGTATTTT. As protein: CASSHCTRLAGGLHTQYF.

The V call is TRBV28, the J call TRBJ2-7, with D possibly matching TRBD2 (5 bases). The CDR3 is 11 residues long. Germline-derived CDR1 and CDR2 are MDHEN and SYDVKM. Trimming removed 4 bases at V and 7 bases at J, with 8 bases between. CDR3 region: CASSYRLEQYF. The CDR3 DNA sequence: TGTGCCAGCAGTTACCGACTAGAGCAGTACTTC.

In this sample, this clone turned up a few times. The chain combines TRBV7-6 with TRBJ2-1; D may be TRBD2 (6 bases). With 5 bases removed from V and 0 bases from J, the gap between germline ends came to 8 bases. The CDR3 is 14 residues long. In germline, CDR1 is SGHVS, CDR2 FNYEAQ. The CDR3 is CASSPSVSYNEQFF. The CDR3, as DNA: TGTGCCAGCAGCCCTAGCGTCTCCTACAATGAGCAGTTCTTC.

The sample holds a few counts of this clone. This chain links TRBV5-4 with TRBJ2-5; possibly TRBD1 for D (5 bases). Germline values: CDR1 SGHNT, CDR2 YYREEE (reference sequence). Deletions cut 0 bases from V and 2 bases from J, with 8 bases between. The CDR3 sequence is 14 residues long. The CDR3 DNA reads TGTGCCAGCAGCTTGGAAACAGGACAAGAGACCCAGTACTTC. Translated, it gives CASSLETGQETQYF.

The CDR3 DNA follows: TGTGCCAGCAGCTTAGCTGCGGGGGCGGTCTACGAGCAGTACTTC. It is translated as CASSLAAGAVYEQYF. The rearrangement joins TRBV11-2 to TRBJ2-7; D possibly corresponds to TRBD2 (7 bases). Per germline, CDR1 SGHAT and CDR2 FQNNGV. V lost 1 base to trimming and J lost 3 bases, with 13 bases between them. The CDR3 covers 15 residues.

The chain combines TRBV21-1 with TRBJ2-1; the listed D gene, TRBD2, was not tested against the DNA. TRBV21-1 is given as a pseudogene. CDR3 length equals 15 residues. The CDR3 sequence is CASRHKAGPYNEQFF. The CDR3 bases are TGTGCCAGCAGACACAAAGCGGGGCCTTACAATGAGCAGTTCTTC.

This chain links TRBV18 with TRBJ1-1, with D possibly matching TRBD1 (6 bases). The CDR3 sequence is 13 residues long. V lost 3 bases to trimming and J lost 10 bases, with 15 bases between them. CDR1 and CDR2 (germline): KGHSH, LQKENI. The DNA for the CDR3 is TGTGCCAGCTCACCTCGACAGGACGGTCGAGCTTTCTTT. This sequence encodes CASSPRQDGRAFF.

This clone has more than one count but fewer than ten. The CDR3 reads CASSPHLETQYF. CDR3 DNA sequence: TGTGCCAGCAGCCCGCACTTAGAGACCCAGTACTTC. The genes are TRBV7-8 and TRBJ2-5, with D unclear. This CDR3 has 12 amino acids. Per the germline V gene, CDR1 is SGHVS and CDR2 is FQNEAQ. Trimming cost V 5 bases and J 4 bases, with 8 bases left between them.

The rearrangement joins TRBV4-1 to TRBJ2-1; TRBD1 matches at 8 bases. Germline assignment: CDR1 MGHRA and CDR2 YSYEKL. The V and J ends lost 4 bases and 6 bases, in that order; junction bases with no gene match: 14. The CDR3 has 17 residues. CDR3 amino acids: CASSLPPRGRGLNEQFF. In DNA form, the CDR3 reads TGCGCCAGCAGCCTCCCTCCAAGGGGCAGGGGGCTCAATGAGCAGTTCTTC.

This clone was picked up a small number of times. The gene calls are TRBV28 and TRBJ2-5; 9 bases line up with TRBD2. The germline V gene encodes CDR1 MDHEN and CDR2 SYDVKM. The CDR3 loop spans 15 amino acids. With V trimmed by 5 bases and J by 5 bases, 9 bases remained unmatched. The CDR3 DNA sequence: TGTGCCAGCAGTATGGGACTAGCAAGGCTCGAGACCCAGTACTTC. As protein: CASSMGLARLETQYF.

V is TRBV7-3 and J is TRBJ1-1; 9 bases are a match to TRBD1. The germline V gene encodes CDR1 SGHTA and CDR2 FQGTGA. The length of the CDR3 is 13 residues. Unmatched junction bases numbered 5, after V lost 5 bases and J lost 7 bases. CDR3 DNA sequence: TGTGCCAGCAGCCGGGACAGGGAGAGTGAAGCTTTCTTT. Translation: CASSRDRESEAFF.

This clone was seen a few times. This sequence joins TRBV9 and TRBJ1-2; D may be TRBD1 (5 bases). The V and J ends lost 3 bases and 0 bases respectively, with 12 bases between them. From germline, CDR1 is SGDLS and CDR2 YYNGEE. The CDR3 loop spans 15 amino acids. The CDR3: CASSAGRTTNYGYTF. DNA for the CDR3: TGTGCCAGCAGCGCAGGACGGACAACTAACTATGGCTACACCTTC. The complete variable domain, with remaining parts taken from reference TRBV9 and TRBJ1-2, reads DSGVTQTPKHLITATGQRVTLRCSPRSGDLSVYWYQQSLDQGLQFLIQYYNGEERAKGNILERFSAQQFPDLHSELNLSSLELGDSALYFCASSAGRTTNYGYTFGSGTRLTVV.

This chain uses TRBV29-1 with TRBJ1-1, with 10 nucleotides matching TRBD1. Per germline, CDR1 SQVTM and CDR2 ANQGSEA. Unmatched junction bases numbered 3, after V lost 1 base and J lost 4 bases. The CDR3 sequence is 14 residues long. CDR3 DNA sequence: TGCAGCGTTGAAGGTTGGACAGGGGGCACTGAAGCTTTCTTT. The encoded protein is CSVEGWTGGTEAFF.

The chain links TRBV18 to TRBJ1-4; D call uncertain. The CDR3 sequence is 14 residues long. CDR1 is KGHSH, CDR2 LQKENI, per germline. Trimming removed 1 base from V and 14 bases from J, with 17 bases in between. The CDR3 region has the DNA TGTGCCAGCTCACCACTTCCGGTATCCGGCGGTCTGTTTTTT. Translated: CASSPLPVSGGLFF.

This clone was detected a few times. V usage is TRBV7-9 and J usage is TRBJ2-3; 7 positions agree with TRBD2. V dropped 2 bases and J dropped 6; count of bases not matched to a gene: 2. The CDR3 loop spans 13 amino acids. From germline, CDR1 is SEHNR and CDR2 FQNEAQ (reference sequence). CDR3 amino acids: CASSLTSVDTQYF. CDR3 coding DNA: TGTGCCAGCAGCTTAACTAGCGTCGATACGCAGTATTTT.

This clone was found a few times. The CDR3 nucleotides read TGCAGCGTCATAGGGACTAGCGGGAGCATGGCCGGGGAGCTGTTTTTT. Translating gives CSVIGTSGSMAGELFF. This rearrangement joins TRBV29-1 to TRBJ2-2, with 14 bases aligning to TRBD2. V dropped 6 bases and J dropped 6; count of bases not matched to a gene: 9. CDR3 length equals 16 residues. Germline CDR1 is SQVTM and CDR2 is ANQGSEA.

The chain is built from TRBV30 and TRBJ2-1; 9 positions match TRBD2. There are 13 residues in the CDR3. CDR1 GTSNPN and CDR2 SVGIG come from the germline V gene (reference sequence). J gave up 9 bases and V 6 bases, and 9 bases lay outside the gene matches. The CDR3: CACRGGRAGEQFF. The CDR3 bases are TGTGCCTGTCGGGGCGGGAGGGCAGGTGAGCAGTTCTTC.

This clone came up a few times. The chain employs TRBV30 and TRBJ1-2, with unresolved D. The V and J ends lost 2 bases and 1 base respectively, with 14 bases between them. The CDR3 runs 15 residues. Germline V gives CDR1 GTSNPN, CDR2 SVGIG (reference sequence). The CDR3 here is CAWSLYEALNYGYTF. The DNA for the CDR3 is TGTGCCTGGAGTTTATACGAGGCCCTTAACTATGGCTACACCTTC.

The chain couples TRBV6-4 to TRBJ2-1, with D tentatively TRBD2 (5 bases). CDR1 and CDR2 (germline): MRHNA, SNTAGT. V was trimmed by 4 bases and J by 9 bases, leaving 19 bases between them. The CDR3 is made up of 15 amino acids. The DNA for the CDR3 is TGTGCCAGCAGTGCGGTTGTCCGCCCGGCGGGTGAGCAGTTCTTC. This sequence encodes CASSAVVRPAGEQFF.

The chain uses TRBV30 and TRBJ2-4; 12 bases agree with TRBD2. Germline CDR1 and CDR2: GTSNPN and SVGIG (reference sequence). The J segment lost 8 bases and the V segment lost 2 bases, leaving 4 bases of the junction unmatched. This CDR3 has 14 amino acids. The CDR3 bases are TGTGCCTGGAGTTACGGGACTAGCGGGCACATTCAGTACTTC. It encodes CAWSYGTSGHIQYF.